This is a list of T cell receptor beta chains from one sample in a study of monozygotic twins with inflammatory bowel disease. One entry per CDR3 protein, without DNA, is what TCRdb gives after re-calling the 5' RACE reads. The repertoire table contains approximately 330,000 distinct CDR3 sequences. The specimen was blood. These receptors all come from a human donor with ulcerative colitis or Crohn's disease, or a healthy co-twin of an affected twin (not recorded which). The CDR3 runs from the conserved cysteine through the conserved F or W.

j_gene: TRBJ2-2
v_gene: TRBV19
len: 13
CDR3aa: CASKRLDLGELFF

j_gene: TRBJ1-4
v_gene: TRBV4-1
len: 16
CDR3aa: CASSQGWVEGLEKLFF

j_gene: TRBJ2-7
v_gene: TRBV28
len: 16
CDR3aa: CASSGRTGMASYEQYF

j_gene: TRBJ2-1
v_gene: TRBV6-1
len: 14
CDR3aa: CASSPRQTGDEQFF

j_gene: TRBJ1-5
v_gene: TRBV12-3/TRBV12-4
len: 13
CDR3aa: CASSARTDQPQHF

j_gene: TRBJ2-1
v_gene: TRBV19
len: 13
CDR3aa: CASSIPNPNEQFF

j_gene: TRBJ2-3
v_gene: TRBV29-1
len: 13
CDR3aa: CSVGGSLTDTQYF

j_gene: TRBJ2-1
v_gene: TRBV7-2
len: 14
CDR3aa: CASSSLTGYNEQFF

j_gene: TRBJ1-2
v_gene: TRBV28
len: 14
CDR3aa: CASKDRGGSYGYTF

j_gene: TRBJ1-2
v_gene: TRBV12-3/TRBV12-4
len: 14
CDR3aa: CASSLNGFNYGYTF

j_gene: TRBJ1-1
v_gene: TRBV12-3/TRBV12-4
len: 13
CDR3aa: CASTPRVWTEAFF

j_gene: TRBJ2-3
v_gene: TRBV5-1
len: 15
CDR3aa: CASSQSGSGADTQYF

j_gene: TRBJ2-3
v_gene: TRBV4-2
len: 17
CDR3aa: CASSQDLGSGITDTQYF

j_gene: TRBJ2-7
v_gene: TRBV5-4
len: 14
CDR3aa: CASSWTSGLGEQYF

j_gene: TRBJ2-3
v_gene: TRBV2
len: 15
CDR3aa: CASRRLAESTDTQYF

j_gene: TRBJ2-7
v_gene: TRBV2
len: 12
CDR3aa: CASRRDSPEQYF

j_gene: TRBJ2-5
v_gene: TRBV15
len: 12
CDR3aa: CATSARRETQYF